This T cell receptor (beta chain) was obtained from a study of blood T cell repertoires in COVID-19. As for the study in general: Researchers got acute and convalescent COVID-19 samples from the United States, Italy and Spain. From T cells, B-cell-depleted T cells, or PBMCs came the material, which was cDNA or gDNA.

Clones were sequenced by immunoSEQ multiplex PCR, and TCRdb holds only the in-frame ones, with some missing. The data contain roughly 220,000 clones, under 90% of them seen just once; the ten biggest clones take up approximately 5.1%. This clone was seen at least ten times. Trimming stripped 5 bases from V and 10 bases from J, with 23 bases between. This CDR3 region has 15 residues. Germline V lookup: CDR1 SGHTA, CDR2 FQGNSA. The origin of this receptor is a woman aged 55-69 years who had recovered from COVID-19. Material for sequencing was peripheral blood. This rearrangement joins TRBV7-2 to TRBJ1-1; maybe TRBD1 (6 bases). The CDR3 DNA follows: TGTGCCAGCAGCCTAGATCCCACACAGGGCCGCGGAGCTTTCTTT. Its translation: CASSLDPTQGRGAFF.